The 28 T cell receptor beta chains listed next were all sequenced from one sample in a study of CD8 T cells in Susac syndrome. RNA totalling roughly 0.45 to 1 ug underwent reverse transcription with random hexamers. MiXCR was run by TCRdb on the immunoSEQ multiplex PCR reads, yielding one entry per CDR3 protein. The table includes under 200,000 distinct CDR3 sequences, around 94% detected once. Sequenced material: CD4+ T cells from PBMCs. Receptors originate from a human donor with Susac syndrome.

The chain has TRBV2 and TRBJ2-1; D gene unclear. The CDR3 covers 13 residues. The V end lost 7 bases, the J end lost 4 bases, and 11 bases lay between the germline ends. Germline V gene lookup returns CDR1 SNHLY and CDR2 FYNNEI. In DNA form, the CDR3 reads TGTGCCAGCAAGGGAACTGCATACAATGAGCAGTTCTTC. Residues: CASKGTAYNEQFF.

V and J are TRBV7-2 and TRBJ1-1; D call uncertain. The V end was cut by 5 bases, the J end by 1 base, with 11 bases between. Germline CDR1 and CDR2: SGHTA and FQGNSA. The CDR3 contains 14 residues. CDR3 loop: CASSPIVGNTEAFF. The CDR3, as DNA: TGTGCCAGCAGCCCGATAGTCGGGAACACTGAAGCTTTCTTT.

CDR3 sequence: CASSYSMTNEKLFF. The DNA for the CDR3 is TGTGCCAGCAGTTACTCGATGACTAATGAAAAACTGTTTTTT. The chain joins TRBV6-6 to TRBJ1-4; D uncertain. V was trimmed by 0 bases and J by 2 bases, leaving 4 bases between them. Germline-derived CDR1 and CDR2 are MNHNY and SVGAGI (reference sequence). This CDR3 is built from 14 residues.

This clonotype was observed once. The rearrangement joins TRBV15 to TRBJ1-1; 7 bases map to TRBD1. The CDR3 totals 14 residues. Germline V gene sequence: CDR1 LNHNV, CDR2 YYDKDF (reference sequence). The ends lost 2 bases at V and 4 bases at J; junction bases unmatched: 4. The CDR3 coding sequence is TGTGCCACCAGCAGACCGGACAGGTCCACTGAAGCTTTCTTT. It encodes CATSRPDRSTEAFF. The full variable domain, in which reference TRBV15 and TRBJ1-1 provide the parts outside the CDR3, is DAMVIQNPRYQVTQFGKPVTLSCSQTLNHNVMYWYQQKSSQAPKLLFHYYDKDFNNEADTPDNFQSRRPNTSFCFLDIRSPGLGDTAMYLCATSRPDRSTEAFFGQGTRLTVV.

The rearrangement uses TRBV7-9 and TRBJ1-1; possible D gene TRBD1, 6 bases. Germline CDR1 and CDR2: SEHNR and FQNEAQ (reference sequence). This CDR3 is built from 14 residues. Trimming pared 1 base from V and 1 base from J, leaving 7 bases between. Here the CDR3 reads CASSLGTENTEAFF. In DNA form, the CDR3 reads TGTGCCAGCAGCTTAGGGACAGAGAACACTGAAGCTTTCTTT.

DNA of the CDR3: TGTGCCAGTAACTTCGGGACAGGACGAGAAGCTTTCTTT. Translation gives CASNFGTGREAFF. The rearrangement joins TRBV19 to TRBJ1-1; 8 nucleotides line up with TRBD1. CDR3 length: 13 residues. Germline loops: CDR1 LNHDA, CDR2 SQIVND (reference sequence). The V segment lost 7 bases and the J segment 8 bases; nucleotides outside the gene matches: 9.

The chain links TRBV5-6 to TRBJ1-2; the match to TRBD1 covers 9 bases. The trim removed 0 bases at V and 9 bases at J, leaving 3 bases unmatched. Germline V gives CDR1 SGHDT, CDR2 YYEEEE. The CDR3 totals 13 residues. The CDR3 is CASSLGDRDRYTF. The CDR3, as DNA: TGTGCCAGCAGCTTGGGGGACAGGGATCGCTACACCTTC.

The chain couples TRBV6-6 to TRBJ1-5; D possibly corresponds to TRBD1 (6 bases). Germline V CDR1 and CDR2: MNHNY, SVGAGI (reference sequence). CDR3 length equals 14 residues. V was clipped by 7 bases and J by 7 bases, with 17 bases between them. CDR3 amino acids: CASTNWGADQPQHF. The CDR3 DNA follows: TGTGCCAGCACCAACTGGGGGGCGGACCAGCCCCAGCATTTT.

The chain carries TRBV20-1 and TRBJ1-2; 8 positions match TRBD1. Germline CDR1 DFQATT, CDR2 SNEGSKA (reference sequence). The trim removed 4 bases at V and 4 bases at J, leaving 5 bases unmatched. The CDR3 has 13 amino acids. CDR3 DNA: TGCAGTGCTACTTCAGGGGGCAGCTATGGCTACACCTTC. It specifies CSATSGGSYGYTF.

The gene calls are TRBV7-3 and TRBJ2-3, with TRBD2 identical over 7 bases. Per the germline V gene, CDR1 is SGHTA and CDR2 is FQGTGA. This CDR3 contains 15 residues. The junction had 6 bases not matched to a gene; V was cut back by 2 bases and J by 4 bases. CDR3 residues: CASSLRGESADTQYF. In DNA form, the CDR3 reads TGTGCCAGCAGCTTACGGGGGGAGTCGGCAGATACGCAGTATTTT.

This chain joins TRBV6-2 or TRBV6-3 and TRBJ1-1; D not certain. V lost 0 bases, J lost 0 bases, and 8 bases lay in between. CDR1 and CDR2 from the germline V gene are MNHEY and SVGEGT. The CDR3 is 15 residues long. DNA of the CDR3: TGTGCCAGCAGTTACTCGAAACAGATGAACACTGAAGCTTTCTTT. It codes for CASSYSKQMNTEAFF.

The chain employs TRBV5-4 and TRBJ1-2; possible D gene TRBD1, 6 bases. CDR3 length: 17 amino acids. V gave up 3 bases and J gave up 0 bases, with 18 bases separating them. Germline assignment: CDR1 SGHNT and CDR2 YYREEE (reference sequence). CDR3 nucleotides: TGTGCCAGCAGCTGGACACAGGGACAAGGGACTAACTATGGCTACACCTTC. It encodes CASSWTQGQGTNYGYTF.

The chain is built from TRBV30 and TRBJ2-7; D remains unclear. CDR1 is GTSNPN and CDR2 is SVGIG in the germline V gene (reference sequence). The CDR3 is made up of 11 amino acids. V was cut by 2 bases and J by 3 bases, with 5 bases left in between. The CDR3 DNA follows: TGTGCCTGGAGTAACAACTACGAGCAGTACTTC. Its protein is CAWSNNYEQYF.

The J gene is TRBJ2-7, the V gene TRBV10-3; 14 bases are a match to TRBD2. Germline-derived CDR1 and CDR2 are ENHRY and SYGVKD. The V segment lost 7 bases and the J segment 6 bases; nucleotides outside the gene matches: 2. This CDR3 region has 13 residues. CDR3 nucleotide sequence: TGTGCCATCACCGGGACTAGCGGGGGCGAGCAGTACTTC. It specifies CAITGTSGGEQYF.

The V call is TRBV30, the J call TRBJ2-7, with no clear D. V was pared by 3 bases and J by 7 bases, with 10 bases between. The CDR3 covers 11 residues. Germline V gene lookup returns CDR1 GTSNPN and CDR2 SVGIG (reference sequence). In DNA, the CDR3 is TGTGCCTGGAGGTCCCATCGGGAGCAGTACTTC. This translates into CAWRSHREQYF.

CDR3 sequence reads: CAWQGNSNQPQHF. CDR3 bases: TGTGCCTGGCAGGGGAATAGCAATCAGCCCCAGCATTTT. The chain combines TRBV30 with TRBJ1-5; D is perhaps TRBD1 (6 bases). The germline V gene encodes CDR1 GTSNPN and CDR2 SVGIG (reference sequence). V lost 5 bases to trimming and J lost 0 bases, with 8 bases between them. The CDR3 consists of 13 residues.

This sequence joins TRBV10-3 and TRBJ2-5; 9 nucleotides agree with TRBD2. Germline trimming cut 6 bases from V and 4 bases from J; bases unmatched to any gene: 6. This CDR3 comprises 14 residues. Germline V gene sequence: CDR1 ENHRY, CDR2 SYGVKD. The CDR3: CAIRGTSSGETQYF. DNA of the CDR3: TGTGCCATCAGAGGGACTAGCAGTGGAGAGACCCAGTACTTC.

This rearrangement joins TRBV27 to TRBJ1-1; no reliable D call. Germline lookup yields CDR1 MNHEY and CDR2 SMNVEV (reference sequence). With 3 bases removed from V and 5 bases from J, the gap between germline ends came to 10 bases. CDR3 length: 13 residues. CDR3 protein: CASSFGIGTEAFF. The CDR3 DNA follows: TGTGCCAGCAGTTTCGGTATCGGGACTGAAGCTTTCTTT.

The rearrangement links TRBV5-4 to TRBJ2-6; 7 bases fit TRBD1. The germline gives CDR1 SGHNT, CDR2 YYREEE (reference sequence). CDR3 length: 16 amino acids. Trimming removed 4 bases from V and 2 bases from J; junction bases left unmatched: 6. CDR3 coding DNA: TGTGCCAGCAGCGGCCAAGACAGGGCTGGGGCCAACGTCCTGACTTTC. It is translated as CASSGQDRAGANVLTF.

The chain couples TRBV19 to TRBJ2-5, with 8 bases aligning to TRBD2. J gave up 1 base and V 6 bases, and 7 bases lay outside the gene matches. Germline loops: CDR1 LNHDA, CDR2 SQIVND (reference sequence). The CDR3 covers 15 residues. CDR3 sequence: CASRTAGGAQETQYF. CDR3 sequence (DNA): TGTGCCAGTAGAACCGCCGGGGGGGCCCAAGAGACCCAGTACTTC. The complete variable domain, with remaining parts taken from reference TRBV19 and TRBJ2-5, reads DGGITQSPKYLFRKEGQNVTLSCEQNLNHDAMYWYRQDPGQGLRLIYYSQIVNDFQKGDIAEGYSVSREKKESFPLTVTSAQKNPTAFYLCASRTAGGAQETQYFGPGTRLLVL.

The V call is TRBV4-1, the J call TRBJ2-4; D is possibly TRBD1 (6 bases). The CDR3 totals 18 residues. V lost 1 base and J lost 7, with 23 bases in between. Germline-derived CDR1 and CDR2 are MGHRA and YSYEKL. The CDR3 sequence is CASSQVSIGGIGRNIQYF. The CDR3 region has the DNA TGCGCCAGCAGCCAAGTCTCCATAGGGGGAATAGGTAGGAACATTCAGTACTTC.

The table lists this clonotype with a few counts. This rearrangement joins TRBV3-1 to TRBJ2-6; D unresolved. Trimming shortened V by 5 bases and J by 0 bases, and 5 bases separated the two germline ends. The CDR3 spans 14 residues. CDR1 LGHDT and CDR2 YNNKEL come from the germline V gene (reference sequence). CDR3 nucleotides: TGTGCCAGCAGCTTAAACTCTGGGGCCAACGTCCTGACTTTC. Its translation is CASSLNSGANVLTF. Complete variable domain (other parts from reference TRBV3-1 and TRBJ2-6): DTAVSQTPKYLVTQMGNDKSIKCEQNLGHDTMYWYKQDSKKFLKIMFSYNNKELIINETVPNRFSPKSPDKAHLNLHINSLELGDSAVYFCASSLNSGANVLTFGAGSRLTVL.

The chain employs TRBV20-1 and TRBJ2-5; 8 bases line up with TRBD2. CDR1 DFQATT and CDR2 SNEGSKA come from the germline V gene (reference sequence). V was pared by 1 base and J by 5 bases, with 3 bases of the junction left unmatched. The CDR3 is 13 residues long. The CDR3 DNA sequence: TGCAGTGCTAGAGGCCGGGGGGGGGAGACCCAGTACTTC. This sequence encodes CSARGRGGETQYF.

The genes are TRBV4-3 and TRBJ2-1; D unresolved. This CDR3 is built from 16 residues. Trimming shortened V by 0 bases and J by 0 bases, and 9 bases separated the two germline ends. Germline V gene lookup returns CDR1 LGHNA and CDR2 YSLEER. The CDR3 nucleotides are TGCGCCAGCAGCCAAGATCCGCAGAGCTCCTACAATGAGCAGTTCTTC. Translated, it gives CASSQDPQSSYNEQFF.

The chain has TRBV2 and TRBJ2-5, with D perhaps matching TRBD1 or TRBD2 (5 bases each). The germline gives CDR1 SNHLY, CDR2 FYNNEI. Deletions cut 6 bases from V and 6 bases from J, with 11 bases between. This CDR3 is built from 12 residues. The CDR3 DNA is TGTGCCAGCAGCGAGGGGTCAAAGACCCAGTACTTC. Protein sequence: CASSEGSKTQYF.

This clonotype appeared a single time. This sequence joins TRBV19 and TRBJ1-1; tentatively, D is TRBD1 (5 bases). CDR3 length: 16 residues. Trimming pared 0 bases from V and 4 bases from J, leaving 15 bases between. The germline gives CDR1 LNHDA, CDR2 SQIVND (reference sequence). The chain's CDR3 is CASSIDLPGQGTEAFF. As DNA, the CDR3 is TGTGCCAGTAGTATAGATTTGCCAGGCCAGGGCACTGAAGCTTTCTTT.

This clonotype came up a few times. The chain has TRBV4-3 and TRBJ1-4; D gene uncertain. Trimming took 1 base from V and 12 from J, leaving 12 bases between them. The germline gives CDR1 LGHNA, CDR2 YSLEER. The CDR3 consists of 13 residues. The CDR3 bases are TGCGCCAGCAGCCAAGTCGCGATCGGGGAACTGTTTTTT. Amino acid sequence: CASSQVAIGELFF.

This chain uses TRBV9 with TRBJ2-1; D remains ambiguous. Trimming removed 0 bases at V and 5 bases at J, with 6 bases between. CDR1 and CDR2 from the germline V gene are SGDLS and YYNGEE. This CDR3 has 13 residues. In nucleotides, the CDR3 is TGTGCCAGCAGCGTAGCACAGAACAATGAGCAGTTCTTC. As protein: CASSVAQNNEQFF.